This T cell receptor beta chain stems from a study of blood T cell repertoires in COVID-19. Study overall: Samples of COVID-19 (acute and convalescent) were obtained from the United States, Italy and Spain.

Germline lookup yields CDR1 LNHDA and CDR2 SQIVND (reference sequence). The CDR3 covers 17 residues. V was shortened by 4 bases and J by 3 bases, with 21 bases between the two germline ends. In the original workflow: By means of reference gene primer amplification, nucleated cell counts were estimated. The assay was immunoSEQ multiplex PCR, and TCRdb's table has in-frame clones only and misses some. V and J calls plus clone size are reproduced from that table; the DNA served to infer D and trimming. The repertoire holds 280,000 or so clones, with approximately 85% as singletons. The source material was PBMCs or T cells enriched from blood (not recorded which). This chain joins TRBV19 and TRBJ1-1, with D possibly matching TRBD1 (5 bases). This clonotype originated in a young man who had recovered from COVID-19. CDR3 DNA sequence: TGTGCCAGTAGTAGAGGACATGACCACCAAGGGGACACTGAAGCTTTCTTT. The encoded protein is CASSRGHDHQGDTEAFF.